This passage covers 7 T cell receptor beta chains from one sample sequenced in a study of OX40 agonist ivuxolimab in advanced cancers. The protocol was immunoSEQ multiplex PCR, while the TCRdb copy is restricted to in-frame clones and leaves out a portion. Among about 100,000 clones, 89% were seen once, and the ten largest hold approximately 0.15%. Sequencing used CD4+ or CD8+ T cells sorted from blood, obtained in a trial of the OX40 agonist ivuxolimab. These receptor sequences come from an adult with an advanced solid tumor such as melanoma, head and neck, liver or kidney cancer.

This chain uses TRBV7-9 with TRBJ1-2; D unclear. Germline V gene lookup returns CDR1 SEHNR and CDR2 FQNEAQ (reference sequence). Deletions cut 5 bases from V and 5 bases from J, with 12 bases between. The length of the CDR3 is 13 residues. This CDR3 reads CASSPDVPYGYTF. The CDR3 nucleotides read TGTGCCAGCAGCCCGGACGTTCCTTATGGCTACACCTTC.

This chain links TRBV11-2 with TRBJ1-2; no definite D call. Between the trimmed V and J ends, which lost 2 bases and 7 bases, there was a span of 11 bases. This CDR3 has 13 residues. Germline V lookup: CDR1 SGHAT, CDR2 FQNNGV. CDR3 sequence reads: CASSLQSLGGYTF. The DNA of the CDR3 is TGTGCCAGCAGCTTACAATCCCTCGGTGGCTACACCTTC.

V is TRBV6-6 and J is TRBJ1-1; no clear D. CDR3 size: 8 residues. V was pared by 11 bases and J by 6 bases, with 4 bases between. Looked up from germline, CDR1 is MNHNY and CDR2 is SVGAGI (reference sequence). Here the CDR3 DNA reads TGTGCCCGATCTGAAGCTTTCTTT. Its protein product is CARSEAFF.

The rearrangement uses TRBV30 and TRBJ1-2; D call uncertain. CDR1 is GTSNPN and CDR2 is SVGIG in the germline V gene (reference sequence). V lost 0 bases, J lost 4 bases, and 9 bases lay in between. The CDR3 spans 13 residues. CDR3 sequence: CAWSVPAAYGYTF. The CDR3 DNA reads TGTGCCTGGAGTGTACCGGCAGCCTATGGCTACACCTTC. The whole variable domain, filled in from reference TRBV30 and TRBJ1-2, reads SQTIHQWPATLVQPVGSPLSLECTVEGTSNPNLYWYRQAAGRGLQLLFYSVGIGQISSEVPQNLSASRPQDRQFILSSKKLLLSDSGFYLCAWSVPAAYGYTFGSGTRLTVV.

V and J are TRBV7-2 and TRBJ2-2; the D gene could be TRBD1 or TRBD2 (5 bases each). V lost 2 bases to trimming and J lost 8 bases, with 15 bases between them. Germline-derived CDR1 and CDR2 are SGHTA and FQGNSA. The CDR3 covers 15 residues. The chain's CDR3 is CASSLRDARTGELFF. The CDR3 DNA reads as TGTGCCAGCAGCTTAAGGGACGCAAGGACGGGGGAGCTGTTTTTT.

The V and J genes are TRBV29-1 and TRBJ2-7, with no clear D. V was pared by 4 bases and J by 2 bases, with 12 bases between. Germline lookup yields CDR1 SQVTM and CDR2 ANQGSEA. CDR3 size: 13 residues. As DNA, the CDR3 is TGCAGCGTTGTTTGGACGGGTGCCTACGAGCAGTACTTC. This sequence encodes CSVVWTGAYEQYF.

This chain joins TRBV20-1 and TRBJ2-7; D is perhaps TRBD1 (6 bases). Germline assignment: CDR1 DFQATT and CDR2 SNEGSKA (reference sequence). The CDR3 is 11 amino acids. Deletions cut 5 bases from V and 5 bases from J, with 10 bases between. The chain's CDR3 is CSADRRHEQYF. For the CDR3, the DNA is TGCAGTGCTGACAGGAGGCACGAGCAGTACTTC.